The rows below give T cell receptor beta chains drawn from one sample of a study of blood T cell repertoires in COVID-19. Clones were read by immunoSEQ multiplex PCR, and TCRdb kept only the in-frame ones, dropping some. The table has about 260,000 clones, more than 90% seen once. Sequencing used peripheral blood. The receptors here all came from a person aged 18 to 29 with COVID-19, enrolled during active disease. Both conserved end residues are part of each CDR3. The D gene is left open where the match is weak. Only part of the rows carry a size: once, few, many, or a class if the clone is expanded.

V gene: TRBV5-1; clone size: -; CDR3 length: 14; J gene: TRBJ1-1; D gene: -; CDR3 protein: CASSSQGQDTEAFF; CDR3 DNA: TGCGCCAGCAGCTCACAGGGTCAGGACACTGAAGCTTTCTTT
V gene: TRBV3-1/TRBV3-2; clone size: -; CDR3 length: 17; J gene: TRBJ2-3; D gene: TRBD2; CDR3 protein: CASSLPGLAARTDTQYF; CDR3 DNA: TGTGCCAGCAGCCTTCCGGGACTAGCCGCCCGCACAGATACGCAGTATTTT
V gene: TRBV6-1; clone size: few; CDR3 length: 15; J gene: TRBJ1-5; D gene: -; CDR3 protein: CASSDASGGNQPQHF; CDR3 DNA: TGTGCCAGCAGTGACGCCTCAGGGGGCAATCAGCCCCAGCATTTT
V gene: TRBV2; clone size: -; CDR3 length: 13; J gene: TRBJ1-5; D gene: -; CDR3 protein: CASSEGQDQPQHF; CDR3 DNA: TGTGCCAGCAGTGAAGGACAGGATCAGCCCCAGCATTTT
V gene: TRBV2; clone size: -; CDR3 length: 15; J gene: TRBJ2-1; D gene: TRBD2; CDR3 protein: CASSAGTSGIGEQFF; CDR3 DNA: TGTGCCAGCAGCGCCGGGACTAGCGGGATAGGTGAGCAGTTCTTC
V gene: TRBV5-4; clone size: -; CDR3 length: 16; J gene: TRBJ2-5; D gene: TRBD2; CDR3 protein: CASSATGRAGVETQYF; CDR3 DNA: TGTGCCAGCAGCGCTACCGGGAGGGCCGGGGTGGAGACCCAGTACTTC
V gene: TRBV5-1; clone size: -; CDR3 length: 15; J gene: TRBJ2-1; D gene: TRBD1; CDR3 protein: CASSPDRGVYDEQFF; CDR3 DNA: TGCGCCAGCAGCCCTGACAGGGGCGTTTACGATGAGCAGTTCTTC
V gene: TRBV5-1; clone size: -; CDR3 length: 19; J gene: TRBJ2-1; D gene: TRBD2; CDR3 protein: CASSRTGTSGTQPHNEQFF; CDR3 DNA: TGCGCCAGCAGCCGCACCGGGACTAGCGGGACCCAACCCCACAATGAGCAGTTCTTC
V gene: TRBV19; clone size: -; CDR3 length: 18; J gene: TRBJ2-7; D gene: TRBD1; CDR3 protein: CASSIVRIGTGRTYEQYF; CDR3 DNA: TGTGCCAGTAGTATAGTCCGGATAGGGACAGGCCGTACCTACGAGCAGTACTTC
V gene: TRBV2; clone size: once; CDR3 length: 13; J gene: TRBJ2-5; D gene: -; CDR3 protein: CASSERLLETQYF; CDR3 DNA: TGTGCCAGCAGTGAACGACTACTGGAGACCCAGTACTTC
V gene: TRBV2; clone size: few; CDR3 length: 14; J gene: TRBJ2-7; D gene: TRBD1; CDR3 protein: CASSGSGTAYEQYF; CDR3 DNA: TGTGCCAGCAGTGGATCCGGGACAGCCTACGAGCAGTACTTC
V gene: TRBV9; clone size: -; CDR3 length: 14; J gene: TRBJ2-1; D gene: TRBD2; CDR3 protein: CASSAGTSGVVQFF; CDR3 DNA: TGTGCCAGCAGCGCAGGGACTAGCGGTGTAGTACAGTTCTTC
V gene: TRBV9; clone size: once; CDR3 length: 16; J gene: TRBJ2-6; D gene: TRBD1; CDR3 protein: CASSVFRGPGANVLTF; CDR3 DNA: TGTGCCAGCAGCGTTTTCAGGGGGCCTGGGGCCAACGTCCTGACTTTC
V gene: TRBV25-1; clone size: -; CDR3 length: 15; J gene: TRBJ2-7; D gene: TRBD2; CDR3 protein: CASSEGLAEPYEQYF; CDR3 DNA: TGTGCCAGCAGTGAAGGACTAGCGGAACCCTACGAGCAGTACTTC
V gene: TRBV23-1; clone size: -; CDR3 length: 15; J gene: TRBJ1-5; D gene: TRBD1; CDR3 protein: CASSPEDRANQPQHF; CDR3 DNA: TGCGCCAGCAGTCCGGAGGACAGGGCTAATCAGCCCCAGCATTTT
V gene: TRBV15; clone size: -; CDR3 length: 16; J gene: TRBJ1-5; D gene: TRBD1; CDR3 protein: CATSSTGGQGGQPQHF; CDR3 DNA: TGTGCCACCAGCAGTACCGGAGGACAGGGCGGTCAGCCCCAGCATTTT
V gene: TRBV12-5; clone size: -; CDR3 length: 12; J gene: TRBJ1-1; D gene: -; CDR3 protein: CASGSQGTEAFF; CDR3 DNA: TGTGCTAGTGGTTCGCAGGGTACTGAAGCTTTCTTT
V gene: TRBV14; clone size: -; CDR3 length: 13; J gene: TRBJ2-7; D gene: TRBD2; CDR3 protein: CASSPPSGNEQYF; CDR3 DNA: TGTGCCAGCAGCCCCCCTAGCGGGAACGAGCAGTACTTC
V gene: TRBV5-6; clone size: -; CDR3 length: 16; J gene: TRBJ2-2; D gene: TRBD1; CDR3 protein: CASSLRDRGLSGELFF; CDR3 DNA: TGTGCCAGCAGCTTGAGGGACAGGGGGCTCTCCGGGGAGCTGTTTTTT
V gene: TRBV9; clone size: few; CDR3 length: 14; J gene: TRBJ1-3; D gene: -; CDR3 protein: CASSGTVSGNTIYF; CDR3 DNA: TGTGCCAGCAGCGGGACAGTCTCTGGAAACACCATATATTTT
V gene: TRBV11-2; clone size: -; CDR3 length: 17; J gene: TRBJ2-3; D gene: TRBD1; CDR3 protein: CASSLDLVGQSTDTQYF; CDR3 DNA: TGTGCCAGCAGCTTAGATCTTGTGGGACAGAGCACAGATACGCAGTATTTT
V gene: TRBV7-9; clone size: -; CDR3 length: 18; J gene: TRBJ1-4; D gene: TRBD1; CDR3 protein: CASSSRGQISATNEKLFF; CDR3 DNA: TGTGCCAGCAGCTCAAGGGGACAGATAAGTGCAACTAATGAAAAACTGTTTTTT
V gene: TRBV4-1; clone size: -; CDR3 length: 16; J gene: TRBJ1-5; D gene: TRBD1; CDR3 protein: CASSQGTGQRNQPQHF; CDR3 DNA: TGCGCCAGCAGCCAAGGAACGGGACAGAGAAATCAGCCCCAGCATTTT
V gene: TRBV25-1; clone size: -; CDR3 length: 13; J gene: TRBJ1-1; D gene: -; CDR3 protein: CASSNRGEYEAFF; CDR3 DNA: TGTGCCAGCAGTAACCGGGGGGAATATGAAGCTTTCTTT
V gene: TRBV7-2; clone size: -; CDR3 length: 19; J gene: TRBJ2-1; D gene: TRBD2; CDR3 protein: CASSLVGLAYSSSYNEQFF; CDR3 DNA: TGTGCCAGCAGCTTAGTTGGACTAGCGTATAGTAGCTCCTACAATGAGCAGTTCTTC
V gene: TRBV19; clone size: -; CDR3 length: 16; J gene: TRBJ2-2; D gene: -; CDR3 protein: CASSMSGQPNTGELFF; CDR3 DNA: TGTGCCAGTAGTATGTCAGGACAGCCTAACACCGGGGAGCTGTTTTTT
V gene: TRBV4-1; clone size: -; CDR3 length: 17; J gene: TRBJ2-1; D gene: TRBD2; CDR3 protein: CASSRGLAGSSYNEQFF; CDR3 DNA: TGCGCCAGCAGCCGCGGACTAGCGGGGAGCTCCTACAATGAGCAGTTCTTC
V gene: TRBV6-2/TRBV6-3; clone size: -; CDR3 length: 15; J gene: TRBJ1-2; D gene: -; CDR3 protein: CASSRSRQSNYGYTF; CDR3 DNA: TGTGCCAGCAGTCGCTCCCGACAATCTAACTATGGCTACACCTTC
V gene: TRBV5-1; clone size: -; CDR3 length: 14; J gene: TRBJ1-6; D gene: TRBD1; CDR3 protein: CASSWDRVGSPLHF; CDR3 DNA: TGCGCCAGCAGCTGGGACAGGGTAGGGTCACCCCTCCACTTT
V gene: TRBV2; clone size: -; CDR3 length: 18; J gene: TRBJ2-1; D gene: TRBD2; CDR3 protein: CASRGTSGREGSYNEQFF; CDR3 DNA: TGTGCCAGCAGAGGGACTAGCGGGAGGGAGGGCTCCTACAATGAGCAGTTCTTC
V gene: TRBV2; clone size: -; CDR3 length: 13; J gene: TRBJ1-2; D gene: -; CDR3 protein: CASRSNEDYGYTF; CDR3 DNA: TGTGCCAGCAGGAGCAACGAGGACTATGGCTACACCTTC
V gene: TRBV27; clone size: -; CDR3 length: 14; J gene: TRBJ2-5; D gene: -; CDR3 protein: CASSTLTGEETQYF; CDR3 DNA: TGTGCCAGCAGCACCCTCACGGGGGAAGAGACCCAGTACTTC
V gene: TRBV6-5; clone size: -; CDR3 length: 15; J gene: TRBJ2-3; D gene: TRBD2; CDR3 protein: CASSRLAGDTDTQYF; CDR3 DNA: TGTGCCAGCAGTAGACTAGCGGGAGACACAGATACGCAGTATTTT
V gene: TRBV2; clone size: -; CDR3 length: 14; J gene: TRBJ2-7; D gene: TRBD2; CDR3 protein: CASKGLAGGAEQYF; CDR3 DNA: TGTGCCAGCAAAGGACTAGCGGGGGGGGCGGAGCAGTACTTC
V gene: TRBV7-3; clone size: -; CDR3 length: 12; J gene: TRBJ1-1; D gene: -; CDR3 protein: CASSVSGTEAFF; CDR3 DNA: TGTGCCAGCAGCGTTTCGGGCACTGAAGCTTTCTTT
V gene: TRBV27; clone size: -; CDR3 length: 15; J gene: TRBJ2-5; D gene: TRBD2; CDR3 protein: CASSRLAGGGETQYF; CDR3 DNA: TGTGCCAGCAGCCGGCTAGCGGGAGGTGGTGAGACCCAGTACTTC
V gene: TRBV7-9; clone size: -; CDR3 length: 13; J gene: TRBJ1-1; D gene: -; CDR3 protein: CASSSDRNTEAFF; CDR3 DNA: TGTGCCAGCAGCTCTGACAGAAACACTGAAGCTTTCTTT
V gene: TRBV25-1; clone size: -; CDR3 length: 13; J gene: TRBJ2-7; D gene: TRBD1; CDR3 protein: CASLGPGGYEQYF; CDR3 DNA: TGTGCCAGCCTGGGGCCAGGGGGCTACGAGCAGTACTTC
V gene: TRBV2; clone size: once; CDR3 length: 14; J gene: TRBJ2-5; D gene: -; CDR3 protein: CASSGRGLQETQYF; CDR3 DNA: TGTGCCAGCAGTGGGAGAGGTCTACAAGAGACCCAGTACTTC
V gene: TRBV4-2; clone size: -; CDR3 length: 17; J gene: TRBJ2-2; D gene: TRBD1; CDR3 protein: CASSHPSPTGPLGELFF; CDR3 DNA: TGTGCCAGCAGCCATCCCTCTCCGACAGGGCCCCTCGGGGAGCTGTTTTTT